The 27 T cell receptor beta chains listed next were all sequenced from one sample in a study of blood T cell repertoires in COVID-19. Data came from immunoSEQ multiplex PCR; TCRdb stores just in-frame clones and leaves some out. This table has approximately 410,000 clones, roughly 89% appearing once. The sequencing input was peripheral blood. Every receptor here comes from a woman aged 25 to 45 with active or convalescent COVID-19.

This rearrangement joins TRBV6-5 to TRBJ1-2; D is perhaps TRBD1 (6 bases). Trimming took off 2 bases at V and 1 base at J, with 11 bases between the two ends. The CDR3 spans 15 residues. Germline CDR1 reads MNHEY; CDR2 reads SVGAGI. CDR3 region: CASSYDSGDNYGYTF. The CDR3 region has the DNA TGTGCCAGCAGTTACGACTCAGGGGATAACTATGGCTACACCTTC.

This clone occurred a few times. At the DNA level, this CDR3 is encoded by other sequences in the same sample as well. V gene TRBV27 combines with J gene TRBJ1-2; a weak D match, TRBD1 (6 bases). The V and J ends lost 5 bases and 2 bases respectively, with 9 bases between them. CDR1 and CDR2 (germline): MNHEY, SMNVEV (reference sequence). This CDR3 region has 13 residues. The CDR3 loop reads CASSLQGNYGYTF. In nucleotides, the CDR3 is TGTGCCAGCAGTCTACAGGGAAACTATGGCTACACCTTC.

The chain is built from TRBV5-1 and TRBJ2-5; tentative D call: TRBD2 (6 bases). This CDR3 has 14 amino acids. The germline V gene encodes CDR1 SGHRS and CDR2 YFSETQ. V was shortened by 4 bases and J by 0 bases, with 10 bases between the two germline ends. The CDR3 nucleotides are TGCGCCAGCAGCCCGGGGGTCAACCAAGAGACCCAGTACTTC. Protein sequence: CASSPGVNQETQYF.

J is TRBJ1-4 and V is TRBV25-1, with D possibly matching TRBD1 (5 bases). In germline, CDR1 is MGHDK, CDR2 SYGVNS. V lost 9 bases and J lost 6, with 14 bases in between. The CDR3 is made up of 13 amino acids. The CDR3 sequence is CASGPGFYEKLFF. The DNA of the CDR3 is TGTGCCAGTGGTCCAGGGTTTTATGAAAAACTGTTTTTT.

The chain's CDR3 is CATSRGGGGPSYNEQFF. CDR3 nucleotides: TGTGCCACCAGCAGAGGAGGGGGAGGGCCGTCCTACAATGAGCAGTTCTTC. The V call is TRBV15, the J call TRBJ2-1; D possibly corresponds to TRBD2 (7 bases). CDR3 size: 17 residues. In germline, CDR1 is LNHNV, CDR2 YYDKDF (reference sequence). The germline V and J ends were trimmed by 1 base and 1 base, with 14 bases remaining between them.

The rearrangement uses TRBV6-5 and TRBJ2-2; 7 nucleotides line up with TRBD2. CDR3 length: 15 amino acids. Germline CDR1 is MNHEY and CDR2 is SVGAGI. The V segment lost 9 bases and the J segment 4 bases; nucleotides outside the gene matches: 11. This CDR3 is CASGSVASGTGELFF. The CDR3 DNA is TGTGCCAGTGGGTCGGTGGCTAGCGGCACCGGGGAGCTGTTTTTT.

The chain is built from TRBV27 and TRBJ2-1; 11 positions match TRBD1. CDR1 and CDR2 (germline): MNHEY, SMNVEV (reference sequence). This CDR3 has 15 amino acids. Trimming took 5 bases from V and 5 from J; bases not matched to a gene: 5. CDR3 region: CASSAGTGGDNEQFF. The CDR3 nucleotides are TGTGCCAGCAGTGCCGGGACAGGGGGTGACAATGAGCAGTTCTTC.

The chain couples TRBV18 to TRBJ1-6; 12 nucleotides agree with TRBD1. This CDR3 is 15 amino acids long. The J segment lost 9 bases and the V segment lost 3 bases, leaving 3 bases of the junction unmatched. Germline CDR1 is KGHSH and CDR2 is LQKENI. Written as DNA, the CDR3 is TGTGCCAGCTCACCTCCGGGACAGGGGGCTTCACCCCTCCACTTT. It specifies CASSPPGQGASPLHF.

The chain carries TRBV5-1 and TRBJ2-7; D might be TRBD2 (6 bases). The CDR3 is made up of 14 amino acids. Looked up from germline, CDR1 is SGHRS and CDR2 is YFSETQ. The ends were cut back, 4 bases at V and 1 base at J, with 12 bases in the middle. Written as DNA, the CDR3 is TGCGCCAGCAGCCCCGCGGGGATTTCCTACGAGCAGTACTTC. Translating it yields CASSPAGISYEQYF.

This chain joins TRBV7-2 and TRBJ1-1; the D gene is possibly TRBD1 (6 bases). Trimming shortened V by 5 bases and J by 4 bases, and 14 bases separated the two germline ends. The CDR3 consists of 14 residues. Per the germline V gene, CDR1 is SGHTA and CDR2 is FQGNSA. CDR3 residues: CASSLPQGSTEAFF. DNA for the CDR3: TGTGCCAGCAGCCTACCACAGGGAAGCACTGAAGCTTTCTTT.

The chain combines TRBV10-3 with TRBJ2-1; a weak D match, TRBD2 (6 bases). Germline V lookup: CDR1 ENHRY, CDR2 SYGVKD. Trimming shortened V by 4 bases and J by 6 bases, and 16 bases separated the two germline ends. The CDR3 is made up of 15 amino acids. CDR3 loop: CAISGSGGFGNEQFF. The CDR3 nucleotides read TGTGCCATCAGTGGCTCTGGGGGGTTCGGCAATGAGCAGTTCTTC.

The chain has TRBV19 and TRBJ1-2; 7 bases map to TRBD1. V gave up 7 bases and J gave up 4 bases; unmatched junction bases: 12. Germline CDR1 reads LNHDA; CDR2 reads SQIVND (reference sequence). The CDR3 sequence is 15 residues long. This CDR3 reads CASTVRGGSGYGYTF. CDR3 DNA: TGTGCCAGTACCGTCCGAGGGGGCTCAGGCTATGGCTACACCTTC.

CDR3 residues: CASSKGQKSSYNSPLHF. Written as DNA, the CDR3 is TGTGCCAGCAGCAAAGGTCAAAAGAGCTCCTATAATTCACCCCTCCACTTT. This chain connects TRBV21-1 to TRBJ1-6. TRBV21-1 is a recognized pseudogene. CDR3 length: 17 amino acids.

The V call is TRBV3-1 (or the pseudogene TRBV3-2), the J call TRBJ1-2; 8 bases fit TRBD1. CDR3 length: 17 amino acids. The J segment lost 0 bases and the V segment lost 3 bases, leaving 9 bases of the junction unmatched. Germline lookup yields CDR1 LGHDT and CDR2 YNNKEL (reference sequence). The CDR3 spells CASSQGQADIANYGYTF. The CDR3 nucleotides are TGTGCCAGCAGCCAGGGACAGGCCGACATAGCTAACTATGGCTACACCTTC.

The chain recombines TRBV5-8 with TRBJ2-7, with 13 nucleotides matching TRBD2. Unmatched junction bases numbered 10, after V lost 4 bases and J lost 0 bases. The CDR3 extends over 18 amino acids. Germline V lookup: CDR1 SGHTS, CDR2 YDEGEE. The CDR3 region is CASSAGLAGPFLSYEQYF. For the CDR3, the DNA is TGTGCCAGCAGCGCGGGACTAGCGGGACCCTTCCTCTCCTACGAGCAGTACTTC.

The CDR3 sequence is CASSRRLAGSYNEQFF. CDR3 nucleotide sequence: TGCGCCAGCAGCCGTCGACTAGCGGGATCCTACAATGAGCAGTTCTTC. This chain joins TRBV4-1 and TRBJ2-1; TRBD2 agrees at 11 bases. CDR3 length: 16 amino acids. Germline assignment: CDR1 MGHRA and CDR2 YSYEKL. V lost 4 bases and J lost 1; bases outside the gene matches: 3.

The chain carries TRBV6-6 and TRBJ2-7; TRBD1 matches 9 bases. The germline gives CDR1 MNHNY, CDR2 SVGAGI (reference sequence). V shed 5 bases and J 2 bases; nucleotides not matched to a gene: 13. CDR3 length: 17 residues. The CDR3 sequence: CASSQRQGESVTYEQYF. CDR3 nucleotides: TGTGCCAGCAGTCAGAGACAGGGGGAGTCAGTCACCTACGAGCAGTACTTC.

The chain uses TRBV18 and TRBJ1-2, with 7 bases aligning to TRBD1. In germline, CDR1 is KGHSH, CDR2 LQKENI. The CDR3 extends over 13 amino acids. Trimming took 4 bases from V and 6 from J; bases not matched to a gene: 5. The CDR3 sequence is CASSRGQQDGYTF. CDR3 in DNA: TGTGCCAGCTCACGGGGACAGCAGGATGGCTACACCTTC. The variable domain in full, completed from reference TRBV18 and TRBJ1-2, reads NAGVMQNPRHLVRRRGQEARLRCSPMKGHSHVYWYRQLPEEGLKFMVYLQKENIIDESGMPKERFSAEFPKEGPSILRIQQVVRGDSAAYFCASSRGQQDGYTFGSGTRLTVV.

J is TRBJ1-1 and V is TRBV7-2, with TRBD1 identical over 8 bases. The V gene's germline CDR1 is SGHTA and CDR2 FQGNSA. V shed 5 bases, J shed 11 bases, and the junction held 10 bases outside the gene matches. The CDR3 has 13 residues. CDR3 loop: CASSPRTGLGAFF. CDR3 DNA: TGTGCCAGCAGCCCACGGACAGGGTTAGGGGCTTTCTTT. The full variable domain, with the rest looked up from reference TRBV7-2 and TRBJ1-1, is GAGVSQSPSNKVTEKGKDVELRCDPISGHTALYWYRQSLGQGLEFLIYFQGNSAPDKSGLPSDRFSAERTGGSVSTLTIQRTQQEDSAVYLCASSPRTGLGAFFGQGTRLTVV.

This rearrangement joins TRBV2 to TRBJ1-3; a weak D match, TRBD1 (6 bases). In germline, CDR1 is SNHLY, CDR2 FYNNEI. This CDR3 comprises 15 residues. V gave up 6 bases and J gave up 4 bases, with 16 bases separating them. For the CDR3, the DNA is TGTGCCAGCAGGTGGTCTGGGGGCACCGGAAACACCATATATTTT. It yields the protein CASRWSGGTGNTIYF.

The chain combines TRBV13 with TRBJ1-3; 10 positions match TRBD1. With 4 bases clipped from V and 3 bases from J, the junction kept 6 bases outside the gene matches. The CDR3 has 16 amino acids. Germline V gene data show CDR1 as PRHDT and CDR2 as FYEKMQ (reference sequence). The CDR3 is CASSSQWTGGGNTIYF. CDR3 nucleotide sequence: TGTGCCAGCAGCTCCCAATGGACAGGGGGTGGAAACACCATATATTTT.

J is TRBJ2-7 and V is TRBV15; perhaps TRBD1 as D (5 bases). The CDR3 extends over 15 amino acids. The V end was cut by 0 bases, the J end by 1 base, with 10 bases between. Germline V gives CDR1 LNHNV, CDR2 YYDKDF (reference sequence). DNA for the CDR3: TGTGCCACCAGCAGAGATCGCGCAGGGTCCTACGAGCAGTACTTC. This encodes CATSRDRAGSYEQYF.

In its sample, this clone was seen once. The CDR3 DNA sequence: TGCGCCAGCAGCTTGGGGGGCAGGCTAGGGTCCTACGAGCAGTACTTC. It specifies CASSLGGRLGSYEQYF. The gene calls are TRBV5-1 and TRBJ2-7, with D maybe TRBD1 (5 bases). Trimming took 0 bases from V and 1 from J, leaving 14 bases between them. Looked up from germline, CDR1 is SGHRS and CDR2 is YFSETQ. CDR3 size: 16 residues.

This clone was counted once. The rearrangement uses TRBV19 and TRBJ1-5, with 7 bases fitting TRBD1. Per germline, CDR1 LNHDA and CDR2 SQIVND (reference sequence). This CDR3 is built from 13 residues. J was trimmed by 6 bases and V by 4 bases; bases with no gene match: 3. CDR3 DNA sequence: TGTGCCAGTAGTAAAGGGGGCCTTCAGCCCCAGCATTTT. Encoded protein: CASSKGGLQPQHF.

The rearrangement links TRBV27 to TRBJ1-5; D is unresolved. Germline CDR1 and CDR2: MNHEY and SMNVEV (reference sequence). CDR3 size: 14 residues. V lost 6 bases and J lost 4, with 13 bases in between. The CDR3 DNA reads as TGTGCCAGCAGACCTGACTCAAATAATCAGCCCCAGCATTTT. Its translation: CASRPDSNNQPQHF.

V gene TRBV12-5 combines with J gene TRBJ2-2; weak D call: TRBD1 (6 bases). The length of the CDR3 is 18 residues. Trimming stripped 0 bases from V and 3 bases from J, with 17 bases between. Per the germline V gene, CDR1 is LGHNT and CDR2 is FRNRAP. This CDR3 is CASGLVRVWDTDTGELFF. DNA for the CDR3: TGTGCTAGTGGTTTGGTCAGGGTGTGGGACACCGACACCGGGGAGCTGTTTTTT.

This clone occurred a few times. The CDR3 loop is CASSFATGPNTGELFF. For the CDR3, the DNA is TGTGCCAGCAGCTTCGCGACAGGGCCCAACACCGGGGAGCTGTTTTTT. The V gene is TRBV7-9, the J gene TRBJ2-2; 7 bases match TRBD1. This CDR3 region has 16 residues. Unmatched junction bases numbered 6, after V lost 3 bases and J lost 2 bases. Per the germline V gene, CDR1 is SEHNR and CDR2 is FQNEAQ (reference sequence).